Presented here are 25 T cell receptor beta chains from one specimen sequenced in a study of healthy donors' naive CD4 and CD8 T cells. Each TCR library used 500 ng of total RNA and a linear amplification protocol. TCRdb used MiXCR to reprocess the reads, holding one entry per CDR3 protein. The sample lists 150,000 to 200,000 distinct CDR3 sequences; around three quarters were seen once. Sequenced input: naive CD4+ and CD8+ T cells sorted from blood, pooled from several donors. The origin of the receptors is a pool of human donors in good health; the sample pools cells from several healthy donors.

In this sample, this clonotype turned up a few times. The chain has TRBV27 and TRBJ2-7; no reliable D call. CDR3 length equals 13 residues. Trimming took off 1 base at V and 6 bases at J, with 10 bases between the two ends. Looked up from germline, CDR1 is MNHEY and CDR2 is SMNVEV (reference sequence). CDR3 in DNA: TGTGCCAGCAGTTTATGGCCCAAGAGCGAGCAGTACTTC. It specifies CASSLWPKSEQYF.

The chain is built from TRBV6-5 and TRBJ2-5, with TRBD1 matching over 8 bases. V trimming: 5 bases; J trimming: 7 bases; junction bases outside the gene matches: 9. CDR1 is MNHEY and CDR2 is SVGAGI in the germline V gene. This CDR3 is built from 14 residues. Here the CDR3 DNA reads TGTGCCAGCAGTCAGACAGGGGTTGGTGGGACCCAGTACTTC. This gives the protein CASSQTGVGGTQYF.

The gene calls are TRBV29-1 and TRBJ1-2; D possibly corresponds to TRBD1 (5 bases). Trimming took off 2 bases at V and 4 bases at J, with 8 bases between the two ends. Germline V gene data show CDR1 as SQVTM and CDR2 as ANQGSEA. CDR3 length equals 12 residues. This CDR3 reads CSVENRTYGYTF. DNA of the CDR3: TGCAGCGTTGAAAACAGGACCTATGGCTACACCTTC.

J is TRBJ2-1 and V is TRBV29-1, with TRBD2 matching 7 bases. V lost 4 bases and J lost 1; bases outside the gene matches: 1. The CDR3 is 13 amino acids. Germline-derived CDR1 and CDR2 are SQVTM and ANQGSEA. CDR3 nucleotides: TGCAGCGTTGCCGGGGGGTCCTACAATGAGCAGTTCTTC. Translation gives CSVAGGSYNEQFF.

The chain recombines TRBV29-1 with TRBJ2-2, with 7 nucleotides matching TRBD1. V trimming: 8 bases; J trimming: 2 bases; junction bases outside the gene matches: 8. The CDR3 is made up of 14 amino acids. Germline CDR1 is SQVTM and CDR2 is ANQGSEA. CDR3 coding DNA: TGCAGCTACGGGACAGATGCTAACACCGGGGAGCTGTTTTTT. Translation: CSYGTDANTGELFF.

The rearrangement joins TRBV29-1 to TRBJ1-1; weak D call: TRBD1 (5 bases). V lost 6 bases to trimming and J lost 1 base, with 9 bases between them. The germline gives CDR1 SQVTM, CDR2 ANQGSEA. The CDR3 has 12 residues. CDR3 amino acids: CSVSDRNTEAFF. CDR3 coding DNA: TGCAGCGTCTCAGACAGGAACACTGAAGCTTTCTTT.

The table lists this clonotype with a count of one. V usage is TRBV19 and J usage is TRBJ1-1, with D uncertain. This CDR3 spans 13 amino acids. Germline-derived CDR1 and CDR2 are LNHDA and SQIVND (reference sequence). V was cut by 6 bases and J by 1 base, with 9 bases left in between. The CDR3 sequence: CASREGSNTEAFF. The CDR3 region has the DNA TGTGCCAGTAGGGAGGGATCGAACACTGAAGCTTTCTTT.

The chain links TRBV12-3 or TRBV12-4 to TRBJ1-2; D not resolved. There are 15 residues in the CDR3. V was cut by 6 bases and J by 2 bases, with 16 bases left in between. CDR3 region: CASSRSRASNYGYTF. The CDR3 nucleotides read TGTGCCAGCAGCCGGTCGCGGGCCTCGAACTATGGCTACACCTTC.

The J gene is TRBJ2-1, the V gene TRBV12-3 or TRBV12-4; TRBD2 aligns across 8 bases. V lost 3 bases to trimming and J lost 6 bases; unmatched junction nucleotides: 4. The CDR3 contains 14 residues. CDR3 region: CASSFGGAANEQFF. DNA of the CDR3: TGTGCCAGCAGTTTCGGGGGGGCTGCCAATGAGCAGTTCTTC.

This chain connects TRBV6-5 to TRBJ2-2, with TRBD1 matching over 7 bases. After removal of 2 bases from V and 6 bases from J, the junction contained 6 bases not matched to a gene. Germline V gives CDR1 MNHEY, CDR2 SVGAGI. The CDR3 runs 15 residues. CDR3 DNA sequence: TGTGCCAGCAGTTACCAGCACAGGGGCGCCGGGGAGCTGTTTTTT. Amino acids: CASSYQHRGAGELFF.

The V and J genes are TRBV6-5 and TRBJ2-7, with D maybe TRBD2 (6 bases). V shed 6 bases and J shed 7 bases, with 16 bases lying between them. Per the germline V gene, CDR1 is MNHEY and CDR2 is SVGAGI. The CDR3 is 13 residues long. The CDR3 reads CASSSWTRGEQYF. The DNA for the CDR3 is TGTGCCAGCAGCTCGTGGACTCGGGGGGAGCAGTACTTC.

This clonotype was recorded a few times. The chain carries TRBV19 and TRBJ1-1; TRBD1 is a possible D gene (6 bases). Germline V gene lookup returns CDR1 LNHDA and CDR2 SQIVND (reference sequence). Trimming shortened V by 3 bases and J by 5 bases, and 13 bases separated the two germline ends. The CDR3 covers 14 residues. The CDR3 loop is CASSIQDRGTEAFF. The CDR3 DNA sequence: TGTGCCAGTAGTATTCAGGACAGAGGTACTGAAGCTTTCTTT.

The J gene is TRBJ2-3, the V gene TRBV29-1, with 8 positions matching TRBD1. The CDR3 spans 14 residues. The V gene end was trimmed by 7 bases and the J gene end by 6 bases; junction bases not matched to a gene: 12. CDR1 SQVTM and CDR2 ANQGSEA come from the germline V gene. This chain's CDR3 is CSGFLRGHDDTQYF. The CDR3 region has the DNA TGCAGCGGGTTCCTCAGGGGGCACGACGATACGCAGTATTTT.

The chain links TRBV5-1 to TRBJ2-5, with 8 nucleotides matching TRBD1. This CDR3 spans 15 amino acids. CDR1 SGHRS and CDR2 YFSETQ come from the germline V gene. With 4 bases clipped from V and 4 bases from J, the junction kept 9 bases outside the gene matches. The CDR3 loop is CASSMAGTGAETQYF. CDR3 nucleotide sequence: TGCGCCAGCAGCATGGCGGGGACAGGAGCAGAGACCCAGTACTTC.

The V and J genes are TRBV12-5 and TRBJ1-2, with D unresolved. Germline V gives CDR1 LGHNT, CDR2 FRNRAP. The CDR3 spans 16 residues. V was clipped by 0 bases and J by 0 bases, with 11 bases between them. Here the CDR3 reads CASGLVREDANYGYTF. CDR3 in DNA: TGTGCTAGTGGTTTGGTACGGGAGGACGCTAACTATGGCTACACCTTC.

This clonotype was detected a few times. The V call is TRBV29-1, the J call TRBJ2-7, with unresolved D. V dropped 3 bases and J dropped 7 bases, with 10 bases sitting between them. Germline assignment: CDR1 SQVTM and CDR2 ANQGSEA. The CDR3 sequence is 11 residues long. In DNA form, the CDR3 reads TGCAGCGTTGACCGGTCCGGGGAGCAGTACTTC. Protein sequence: CSVDRSGEQYF.

The chain employs TRBV5-1 and TRBJ2-7, with unresolved D. From germline, CDR1 is SGHRS and CDR2 YFSETQ. The V gene lost 4 bases and the J gene lost 3 bases, with 14 bases spanning the gap. The CDR3 covers 14 residues. The CDR3 region is CASSQPNSIYEQYF. DNA of the CDR3: TGCGCCAGCAGCCAGCCAAATAGCATCTACGAGCAGTACTTC.

The rearrangement uses TRBV29-1 and TRBJ2-5; a weak D match, TRBD1 (6 bases). V gave up 7 bases and J gave up 3 bases, with 15 bases separating them. Looked up from germline, CDR1 is SQVTM and CDR2 is ANQGSEA. This CDR3 is built from 13 residues. The CDR3 is CSADPGAKETQYF. CDR3 nucleotides: TGCAGCGCTGACCCAGGGGCGAAAGAGACCCAGTACTTC.

This clonotype appeared a few times. V and J are TRBV29-1 and TRBJ2-7; unclear D gene. The length of the CDR3 is 13 residues. V gave up 0 bases and J gave up 7 bases, with 13 bases separating them. Germline loops: CDR1 SQVTM, CDR2 ANQGSEA. The DNA for the CDR3 is TGCAGCGTTGAAGAAGGAGAAGGAAGGGAGCAGTACTTC. Translation: CSVEEGEGREQYF.

The V call is TRBV6-2 or TRBV6-3, the J call TRBJ2-7; 7 bases align to TRBD1. Per the germline V gene, CDR1 is MNHEY and CDR2 is SVGEGT. Trimming cost V 3 bases and J 3 bases; bases outside gene matches: 8. The CDR3 has 15 amino acids. The CDR3 DNA sequence: TGTGCCAGCAGTTATGAAGTAGGGGGCCGCTACGAGCAGTACTTC. Translating it yields CASSYEVGGRYEQYF.

The J gene is TRBJ2-2, the V gene TRBV19, with D perhaps being TRBD1 or TRBD2 (6 bases each). The CDR3 contains 15 residues. V lost 6 bases to trimming and J lost 2 bases, with 13 bases between them. CDR1 and CDR2 from the germline V gene are LNHDA and SQIVND (reference sequence). The chain's CDR3 is CASSRGLVNTGELFF. In DNA, the CDR3 is TGTGCCAGTAGCCGGGGGCTAGTTAACACCGGGGAGCTGTTTTTT. Complete variable domain (other parts from reference TRBV19 and TRBJ2-2): DGGITQSPKYLFRKEGQNVTLSCEQNLNHDAMYWYRQDPGQGLRLIYYSQIVNDFQKGDIAEGYSVSREKKESFPLTVTSAQKNPTAFYLCASSRGLVNTGELFFGEGSRLTVL.

This clonotype was seen more than once but under ten times. This rearrangement joins TRBV15 to TRBJ1-6; the D gene is possibly TRBD1 (5 bases). Germline V lookup: CDR1 LNHNV, CDR2 YYDKDF (reference sequence). This CDR3 is built from 15 residues. V lost 0 bases to trimming and J lost 8 bases, with 11 bases between them. The CDR3 DNA is TGTGCCACCAGCAGAGATCGTCAGGGAGATTCACCCCTCCACTTT. Translated, it gives CATSRDRQGDSPLHF.

In this sample, this clonotype turned up once. The V and J genes are TRBV29-1 and TRBJ2-2; maybe TRBD2 (5 bases). The length of the CDR3 is 18 residues. In germline, CDR1 is SQVTM, CDR2 ANQGSEA. Trimming took off 1 base at V and 2 bases at J, with 20 bases between the two ends. CDR3 protein: CSVEGSPASGGNTGELFF. The CDR3 DNA reads as TGCAGCGTTGAAGGTTCCCCTGCCAGCGGCGGAAACACCGGGGAGCTGTTTTTT.

This chain connects TRBV29-1 to TRBJ2-5, with a weak D call TRBD1 (6 bases). The length of the CDR3 is 12 residues. Germline V gene data show CDR1 as SQVTM and CDR2 as ANQGSEA. With 5 bases removed from V and 5 bases from J, the gap between germline ends came to 12 bases. CDR3 in amino acids: CSVMGAGETQYF. CDR3 in DNA: TGCAGCGTTATGGGGGCTGGTGAGACCCAGTACTTC.

The CDR3 DNA reads as TGTGCCAGCTCACCACCCCTGGACAGGGGACACCAAGAGACCCAGTACTTC. Residues: CASSPPLDRGHQETQYF. This chain links TRBV18 with TRBJ2-5; 9 positions match TRBD1. This CDR3 contains 17 residues. The germline gives CDR1 KGHSH, CDR2 LQKENI. Unmatched junction bases numbered 5, after V lost 0 bases and J lost 0 bases.